This passage covers 5 T cell receptor beta chains from one sample sequenced in a study of a mutant IDH1 vaccine in newly diagnosed glioma. Sequenced by immunoSEQ multiplex PCR; TCRdb stores in-frame clones only, minus some. The repertoire holds 30,000 or so clones, with just under 80% as singletons. Time point defined: week 35, safety follow-up. Vaccinated patients received 300 ug of mutant IDH1 20-mer peptide per dose, with topical imiquimod. No antigens are known for them. The sample here was PBMCs, taken from a glioma patient whose treatment included an IDH1 peptide vaccine. Every receptor here comes from a man in his forties with glioma. Some clones in this sample may be carry-over from other donors' samples.

This clone was detected a few times. This CDR3 is CASSQALTGVGEQYF. The CDR3 DNA reads as TGTGCCAGCAGCCAAGCTCTAACAGGCGTTGGCGAGCAGTACTTC. J is TRBJ2-7 and V is TRBV14; D possibly corresponds to TRBD1 (5 bases). The CDR3 covers 15 residues. In germline, CDR1 is SGHDN, CDR2 FVKESK. V lost 1 base and J 6 bases, leaving 16 bases between the germline ends.

This rearrangement joins TRBV29-1 to TRBJ1-2; TRBD1 agrees at 11 bases. This CDR3 contains 13 residues. Germline V gives CDR1 SQVTM, CDR2 ANQGSEA. Trimming took 1 base from V and 8 from J; bases not matched to a gene: 3. CDR3 nucleotide sequence: TGCAGCGTTGAAGGGACAGGGGGCTGGGGCTACACCTTC. Amino acids: CSVEGTGGWGYTF. Filled out from reference TRBV29-1 and TRBJ1-2, the complete variable domain reads SAVISQKPSRDICQRGTSLTIQCQVDSQVTMMFWYRQQPGQSLTLIATANQGSEATYESGFVIDKFPISRPNLTFSTLTVSNMSPEDSSIYLCSVEGTGGWGYTFGSGTRLTVV.

Of note for this clone: The junction departs from the called germline gene at one end, perhaps through a read error. The chain links TRBV7-7 to TRBJ2-7; maybe TRBD2 (5 bases). The length of the CDR3 is 13 residues. Germline V CDR1 and CDR2: SSHAT, FNYEAQ (reference sequence). The CDR3 loop reads CASSHQAGYEQYF. CDR3 sequence (DNA): TGTGCTAGCAGCCATCAGGCGGGCTACGAGCAGTACTTC.

V and J are TRBV7-8 and TRBJ1-1; 8 nucleotides line up with TRBD1. The germline CDR1 and CDR2 sequences are SGHVS and FQNEAQ. The CDR3 sequence is 14 residues long. Trimming took 4 bases from V and 1 from J; bases not matched to a gene: 2. The CDR3 sequence is CASSSGQGNTEAFF. CDR3 coding DNA: TGTGCCAGCAGCTCCGGACAGGGGAACACTGAAGCTTTCTTT.

This clone appeared once. The chain links TRBV6-6 to TRBJ1-5; D is unclear. V shed 6 bases and J shed 0 bases, with 12 bases lying between them. The CDR3 is made up of 15 amino acids. Germline CDR1 and CDR2: MNHNY and SVGAGI (reference sequence). CDR3 nucleotide sequence: TGTGCCAGCAGCCTGGACGGGAATAGCAATCAGCCCCAGCATTTT. Translating gives CASSLDGNSNQPQHF.